A selection of T cell receptor beta chains follows, all from one sample in a study of vaccination and CD4 T cells after COVID-19. For these TCRs, the target antigens are not known. TCRdb passed the PCR reads through MiXCR, listing each CDR3 protein once. The data show under 9,000 distinct CDR3 sequences, with about three quarters seen just once and over 25% held by the top ten. The sequencing sample was made of CD4+ T cells from blood, cultured in vitro. These receptors all come from a human donor who had recovered from COVID-19. Both conserved end residues are part of each CDR3. A D gene is named only where the DNA matches it firmly. Expanded clones are given a class, and other clones once, few, many or no size at all.

16,TRBV5-4,.,TRBJ1-2,TRBD1,TGTGCCAGCACAACGAGCGGGACAGGGGCAGGCTATGGCTACACCTTC,CASTTSGTGAGYGYTF
16,TRBV20-1,.,TRBJ2-3,TRBD2,TGCAGTGCTCAAAGGGTCCTACTAGCGGACACAGATACGCAGTATTTT,CSAQRVLLADTDTQYF
11,TRBV12-3/TRBV12-4,once,TRBJ2-1,.,TGTGCCAGCAGTTTTTTGTCTGAGCAGTTCTTC,CASSFLSEQFF
16,TRBV7-2,.,TRBJ1-5,TRBD1,TGTGCCAGCAGCTCCAAAGGACAGGCAAGCAATCAGCCCCAGCATTTT,CASSSKGQASNQPQHF
13,TRBV7-2,.,TRBJ1-1,.,TGTGCCAGCAGCTTAGTGCAGTTCACTGAAGCTTTCTTT,CASSLVQFTEAFF
13,TRBV5-8,.,TRBJ1-1,.,TGTGCCAGCATCCAGGGCAGCTACACTGAAGCTTTCTTT,CASIQGSYTEAFF
14,TRBV2,.,TRBJ1-1,TRBD1,TGTGCCAGCAGTTGGGACAGGATGAACACTGAAGCTTTCTTT,CASSWDRMNTEAFF
15,TRBV2,.,TRBJ2-1,TRBD2,TGTGCCAGCCTTCCCGGGACTAGTTCCTACAATGAGCAGTTCTTC,CASLPGTSSYNEQFF
15,TRBV2,large,TRBJ2-5,.,TGTGCCAGCAGTGACTTCCGCCGGGACCCGCCGACCCAGTACTTC,CASSDFRRDPPTQYF
14,TRBV7-2,few,TRBJ1-1,.,TGTGCCAGCAGTCGGAGCCGGACGAACACTGAAGCTTTCTTT,CASSRSRTNTEAFF
16,TRBV5-6,.,TRBJ1-2,.,TGTGCCAGCACTCAGGCAGGGCGGGAGAAAGTCGGTGGCTACACCTTC,CASTQAGREKVGGYTF
15,TRBV10-3,.,TRBJ2-3,.,TGTGCCATCAGAGAATCCGGGACTGCCACAGATACGCAGTATTTT,CAIRESGTATDTQYF
12,TRBV15,few,TRBJ2-3,.,TGTGCCACGTCCCGGGGGACAGATACGCAGTATTTT,CATSRGTDTQYF
13,TRBV20-1,.,TRBJ2-5,TRBD1,TGCAGTGCCCGGGACAGGGGGCAAGAGACCCAGTACTTC,CSARDRGQETQYF
13,TRBV20-1,.,TRBJ1-5,.,TGCAGTGCCTTCGGGGGGGTGGGTCAGCCCCAGCATTTT,CSAFGGVGQPQHF
12,TRBV21-1,.,TRBJ2-1,.,TGTGCCAGTAAAGGACCAAACAATGAGCAGTTCTTC,CASKGPNNEQFF
14,TRBV20-1,.,TRBJ2-7,TRBD2,TGCAGTGCTAGAATCCTAGCGGGAGAGATCGAGCAGTACTTC,CSARILAGEIEQYF
11,TRBV18,.,TRBJ2-5,.,TGTGCCAGCTCACCCCAAGAGACCCAGTACTTC,CASSPQETQYF
15,TRBV20-1,few,TRBJ2-3,TRBD2,TGCAGTGCTGCCCCGACTAGCCGGAACACAGATACGCAGTATTTT,CSAAPTSRNTDTQYF
16,TRBV7-2,.,TRBJ2-1,TRBD2,TGTGCCAGCAGCCCGCCGGGACTAGCGGGGGGGCCCCGGCAGTTCTTC,CASSPPGLAGGPRQFF
15,TRBV20-1,.,TRBJ1-5,.,TGCAGTGCTAGAGATGCCGCCAGGGGCCATCAGCCCCAGCATTTT,CSARDAARGHQPQHF
15,TRBV6-2/TRBV6-3,.,TRBJ2-5,TRBD2,TGTGCCAGCAGCCCGACGACTAGCGGGGAAGAGACCCAGTACTTC,CASSPTTSGEETQYF
14,TRBV2,.,TRBJ2-3,.,TGTGCCAGCAGTGAGGCTCGTTACACAGATACGCAGTATTTT,CASSEARYTDTQYF
15,TRBV20-1,.,TRBJ1-1,TRBD1,TGCAGTGCTAGACTAAGGACAGGGGCAAACACTGAAGCTTTCTTT,CSARLRTGANTEAFF
16,TRBV2,.,TRBJ2-5,TRBD2,TGTGCCAGCAGTGGGTCGGGGGGAAGGATACGAGAGACCCAGTACTTC,CASSGSGGRIRETQYF
14,TRBV6-5,.,TRBJ2-5,.,TGTGCCAGCAGTTACTCGAGATGGGAAGAGACCCAGTACTTC,CASSYSRWEETQYF
14,TRBV20-1,few,TRBJ2-3,.,TGCAGTGCTAGGGGAGGGGGTCGGTTTGATACGCAGTATTTT,CSARGGGRFDTQYF
12,TRBV5-4,.,TRBJ2-7,TRBD1,TGTGCCAGCAGCAGAACAGGGGAAGAGCAGTACTTC,CASSRTGEEQYF
12,TRBV6-1,.,TRBJ1-2,.,TGTGCCAGCAGTGAAGAGGGCTATGGCTACACCTTC,CASSEEGYGYTF
14,TRBV20-1,.,TRBJ2-7,TRBD2,TGCAGTGCCCGGGACTACCGATACCTCTACGAGCAGTACTTC,CSARDYRYLYEQYF
15,TRBV7-2,.,TRBJ1-3,.,TGTGCCAGCAGCCCGGGACGGAACTCTGGAAACACCATATATTTT,CASSPGRNSGNTIYF
13,TRBV20-1,.,TRBJ2-3,.,TGCAGTGCTAGAGAGCTAGCGCGGAGTACGCAGTATTTT,CSARELARSTQYF
15,TRBV20-1,.,TRBJ2-5,.,TGCAGTGCCCCATCTTCAGGGGTAAAAGTGGAGACCCAGTACTTC,CSAPSSGVKVETQYF
16,TRBV7-2,.,TRBJ1-2,TRBD1,TGTGCCAGCAGCTCTCCGACAGGGACCTCTAACTATGGCTCCACCTTC,CASSSPTGTSNYGSTF